The 25 T cell receptor beta chains below all came from one sample that was sequenced in a study of blood T cell repertoires in COVID-19. Repertoires were generated with immunoSEQ multiplex PCR, while TCRdb's copy carries only in-frame clones and drops some. Among 450,000 or so clones listed, roughly 90% were seen once. Material for sequencing was peripheral blood. These receptors all stem from a man aged 18-30 years with COVID-19, enrolled during active disease.

The CDR3: CASRETGLHTDTQYF. As DNA, the CDR3 is TGTGCCAGCAGAGAAACGGGACTCCACACAGATACGCAGTATTTT. This sequence joins TRBV5-4 and TRBJ2-3; D might be TRBD2 (6 bases). Between the trimmed V and J ends, which lost 5 bases and 2 bases, there was a span of 15 bases. The CDR3 is 15 residues long. Germline values: CDR1 SGHNT, CDR2 YYREEE (reference sequence).

A single count supports this clone. The rearrangement uses TRBV19 and TRBJ2-7; 9 nucleotides agree with TRBD1. Germline V gene lookup returns CDR1 LNHDA and CDR2 SQIVND (reference sequence). CDR3 length equals 14 residues. J was trimmed by 2 bases and V by 6 bases; bases with no gene match: 5. The CDR3 DNA follows: TGTGCCAGTAGCCCGGGACAGGGCACCTACGAGCAGTACTTC. Translated, it gives CASSPGQGTYEQYF.

As to this clone: The sample contains more than one DNA sequence encoding this CDR3. The V gene is TRBV5-1, the J gene TRBJ1-1, with TRBD1 matching over 9 bases. The ends lost 4 bases at V and 2 bases at J; junction bases unmatched: 3. The CDR3 covers 14 residues. Germline V CDR1 and CDR2: SGHRS, YFSETQ. The CDR3 loop reads CASSPGQGNTEAFF. DNA for the CDR3: TGCGCCAGCAGCCCGGGACAGGGCAACACTGAAGCTTTCTTT.

This rearrangement joins TRBV7-2 to TRBJ1-1; the match to TRBD1 covers 7 bases. V gave up 3 bases and J gave up 1 base; unmatched junction bases: 5. There are 15 residues in the CDR3. Germline loops: CDR1 SGHTA, CDR2 FQGNSA. The CDR3 sequence is CASSFSGTANTEAFF. CDR3 sequence (DNA): TGTGCCAGCAGCTTTTCCGGGACAGCGAACACTGAAGCTTTCTTT.

This clone appeared once. The chain employs TRBV30 and TRBJ1-5; a weak D match, TRBD1 (5 bases). V was cut by 1 base and J by 2 bases, with 12 bases left in between. The CDR3 has 15 residues. Germline assignment: CDR1 GTSNPN and CDR2 SVGIG (reference sequence). As DNA, the CDR3 is TGTGCCTGGAGTGAGACAGTCTGGGGCAATCAGCCCCAGCATTTT. The encoded protein is CAWSETVWGNQPQHF.

The chain uses TRBV6-1 and TRBJ2-3; D might be TRBD1 (5 bases). The CDR3 has 14 residues. V lost 1 base, J lost 4 bases, and 9 bases lay in between. In germline, CDR1 is MNHNS, CDR2 SASEGT. The CDR3: CASSEGGAADTQYF. The CDR3, as DNA: TGTGCCAGCAGTGAAGGGGGCGCAGCAGATACGCAGTATTTT.

The chain recombines TRBV3-1 (or the pseudogene TRBV3-2) with TRBJ2-3; D unresolved. Between the trimmed V and J ends, which lost 0 bases and 0 bases, there was a span of 13 bases. Germline CDR1 is LGHDT and CDR2 is YNNKEL (reference sequence). The CDR3 is 17 residues long. CDR3 in DNA: TGTGCCAGCAGCCAAGATCCAACGGCGGCTAGCACAGATACGCAGTATTTT. Its translation is CASSQDPTAASTDTQYF.

The V call is TRBV5-4, the J call TRBJ2-5; 7 bases align to TRBD1. Per germline, CDR1 SGHNT and CDR2 YYREEE (reference sequence). The J segment lost 3 bases and the V segment lost 6 bases, leaving 14 bases of the junction unmatched. CDR3 length equals 16 residues. The CDR3 loop is CASNSYGTAKKETQYF. The CDR3 DNA follows: TGTGCCAGCAACTCGTACGGGACAGCCAAAAAAGAGACCCAGTACTTC. The full variable domain, rest sourced from reference TRBV5-4 and TRBJ2-5, is ETGVTQSPTHLIKTRGQQVTLRCSSQSGHNTVSWYQQALGQGPQFIFQYYREEENGRGNFPPRFSGLQFPNYSSELNVNALELDDSALYLCASNSYGTAKKETQYFGPGTRLLVL.

The chain combines TRBV2 with TRBJ2-3; TRBD1 is a possible D gene (6 bases). Trimming took off 5 bases at V and 6 bases at J, with 12 bases between the two ends. Germline CDR1 SNHLY, CDR2 FYNNEI. This CDR3 comprises 13 residues. This CDR3 is CASSRGTEDTQYF. CDR3 nucleotides: TGTGCCAGCAGTAGGGGGACGGAGGATACGCAGTATTTT.

The V and J genes are TRBV28 and TRBJ1-5; TRBD1 might be the D (5 bases). Germline CDR1 reads MDHEN; CDR2 reads SYDVKM. The germline V and J ends were trimmed by 1 base and 0 bases, with 10 bases remaining between them. The CDR3 is 16 amino acids. This chain's CDR3 is CASSLFQGYSNQPQHF. CDR3 nucleotides: TGTGCCAGCAGTTTATTTCAGGGTTATAGCAATCAGCCCCAGCATTTT.

The chain employs TRBV28 and TRBJ1-5; 9 bases match TRBD1. CDR3 length: 16 amino acids. The germline CDR1 and CDR2 sequences are MDHEN and SYDVKM. V lost 6 bases to trimming and J lost 2 bases; unmatched junction nucleotides: 8. This CDR3 reads CASSPARTGGNQPQHF. The CDR3 DNA reads TGTGCCAGCAGCCCCGCCCGGACAGGGGGCAATCAGCCCCAGCATTTT.

This chain's CDR3 is CASSLWPPTGGFGEQYF. The CDR3 nucleotides are TGTGCCAGCAGTTTATGGCCCCCCACGGGGGGCTTTGGCGAGCAGTACTTC. V and J are TRBV27 and TRBJ2-7; TRBD2 is a possible D gene (7 bases). Germline values: CDR1 MNHEY, CDR2 SMNVEV (reference sequence). V lost 1 base and J 6 bases, leaving 22 bases between the germline ends. CDR3 size: 17 residues.

This chain links TRBV2 with TRBJ2-6; D perhaps matches TRBD1 (5 bases). The CDR3 is 15 residues long. The ends were cut back, 1 base at V and 2 bases at J, with 6 bases in the middle. CDR1 and CDR2 (germline): SNHLY, FYNNEI. CDR3 residues: CASSEEGPGANVLTF. The DNA of the CDR3 is TGTGCCAGCAGTGAAGAGGGGCCTGGGGCCAACGTCCTGACTTTC.

The chain has TRBV5-1 and TRBJ2-1, with 9 bases aligning to TRBD1. The CDR3 is 15 amino acids. With V trimmed by 3 bases and J by 6 bases, 7 bases remained unmatched. CDR1 SGHRS and CDR2 YFSETQ come from the germline V gene. CDR3 sequence reads: CASSSGTGLPNEQFF. DNA of the CDR3: TGCGCCAGCAGCTCGGGGACAGGGTTGCCCAATGAGCAGTTCTTC.

The chain is built from TRBV11-2 and TRBJ1-3; D may be TRBD1 (6 bases). With 2 bases removed from V and 0 bases from J, the gap between germline ends came to 8 bases. The germline CDR1 and CDR2 sequences are SGHAT and FQNNGV. The CDR3 contains 15 residues. CDR3 sequence: CASSLTGISGNTIYF. The CDR3 DNA sequence: TGTGCCAGCAGCTTAACAGGGATCTCTGGAAACACCATATATTTT.

V usage is TRBV14 and J usage is TRBJ1-3; possibly TRBD1 for D (5 bases). V lost 1 base, J lost 7 bases, and 14 bases lay in between. This CDR3 spans 15 amino acids. Germline CDR1 is SGHDN and CDR2 is FVKESK. Written as DNA, the CDR3 is TGTGCCAGCAGCCAAGTTTCAGGGAATCGCAACACCATATATTTT. Translated: CASSQVSGNRNTIYF.

The chain has TRBV6-5 and TRBJ1-2; 9 nucleotides align to TRBD1. V dropped 5 bases and J dropped 4; count of bases not matched to a gene: 5. The CDR3 spans 14 residues. CDR1 and CDR2 (germline): MNHEY, SVGAGI. CDR3 region: CASSRQGVRYGYTF. CDR3 nucleotide sequence: TGTGCCAGCAGTCGACAGGGGGTTCGCTATGGCTACACCTTC.

The gene calls are TRBV7-2 and TRBJ2-5, with D tentatively TRBD2 (6 bases). The V end was cut by 0 bases, the J end by 5 bases, with 10 bases between. CDR1 is SGHTA, CDR2 FQGNSA, per germline. CDR3 length: 14 amino acids. CDR3 sequence: CASSLALGRETQYF. The DNA of the CDR3 is TGTGCCAGCAGCTTAGCGCTTGGGAGGGAGACCCAGTACTTC.

V is TRBV10-2 and J is TRBJ2-2; tentative D call: TRBD2 (6 bases). The ends were cut back, 10 bases at V and 3 bases at J, with 15 bases in the middle. Germline V gene data show CDR1 as WSHSY and CDR2 as SAAADI. This CDR3 is 14 amino acids long. The CDR3 sequence: CAIERERDTGELFF. The CDR3 region has the DNA TGCGCCATCGAACGGGAGAGGGACACCGGGGAGCTGTTTTTT.

This chain connects TRBV11-2 to TRBJ2-1, with TRBD2 identical over 14 bases. CDR1 is SGHAT, CDR2 FQNNGV, per germline. The CDR3 consists of 14 residues. V was pared by 3 bases and J by 12 bases, with 4 bases of the junction left unmatched. The CDR3, as DNA: TGTGCCAGCAGCTTGACTAGCGGGAGGGGATCGCAGTTCTTC. Translation: CASSLTSGRGSQFF.

This clone was recorded a few times. This chain uses TRBV7-9 with TRBJ2-7; D is unclear. Per the germline V gene, CDR1 is SEHNR and CDR2 is FQNEAQ (reference sequence). Trimming removed 4 bases from V and 0 bases from J, with 10 bases in between. There are 14 residues in the CDR3. The CDR3 protein is CASSSSMSSYEQYF. CDR3 DNA: TGTGCCAGCAGCTCTTCAATGAGCTCCTACGAGCAGTACTTC.

The chain combines TRBV9 with TRBJ2-2; maybe TRBD1 (7 bases). With 2 bases removed from V and 6 bases from J, the gap between germline ends came to 14 bases. The CDR3 totals 15 residues. CDR1 is SGDLS, CDR2 YYNGEE, per germline. The CDR3 DNA is TGTGCCAGCAGCGTCGGAGGGGGCTTAGCCGGGGAGCTGTTTTTT. Translated, it gives CASSVGGGLAGELFF. The entire variable domain, with the rest obtained from reference TRBV9 and TRBJ2-2, is as follows: DSGVTQTPKHLITATGQRVTLRCSPRSGDLSVYWYQQSLDQGLQFLIQYYNGEERAKGNILERFSAQQFPDLHSELNLSSLELGDSALYFCASSVGGGLAGELFFGEGSRLTVL.

The table lists this clone with a count of one. V gene TRBV25-1 combines with J gene TRBJ2-1; 7 bases line up with TRBD2. With 4 bases clipped from V and 7 bases from J, the junction kept 13 bases outside the gene matches. The CDR3 has 16 amino acids. Per germline, CDR1 MGHDK and CDR2 SYGVNS. The CDR3 nucleotides are TGTGCCAGCAGTGTCAGCGATTTGGGAGGGGAGAATGAGCAGTTCTTC. Amino acids: CASSVSDLGGENEQFF. Drawing the rest from reference TRBV25-1 and TRBJ2-1, the complete variable domain is EADIYQTPRYLVIGTGKKITLECSQTMGHDKMYWYQQDPGMELHLIHYSYGVNSTEKGDLSSESTVSRIRTEHFPLTLESARPSHTSQYLCASSVSDLGGENEQFFGPGTRLTVL.

V gene TRBV5-1 combines with J gene TRBJ1-2; D is possibly TRBD1 (6 bases). V lost 4 bases, J lost 3 bases, and 10 bases lay in between. The CDR3 consists of 13 residues. Germline V CDR1 and CDR2: SGHRS, YFSETQ. The CDR3 DNA is TGCGCCAGCAGCCCCGACAGGTACTATGGCTACACCTTC. This gives the protein CASSPDRYYGYTF.

This clone was seen once. The chain has TRBV6-5 and TRBJ1-2; no firm D call. Germline CDR1 MNHEY, CDR2 SVGAGI. This CDR3 is 15 amino acids long. Trimming cost V 7 bases and J 4 bases, with 19 bases left between them. The CDR3 protein is CASKAGSNGSYGYTF. DNA for the CDR3: TGTGCCAGCAAGGCCGGGAGCAATGGTAGCTATGGCTACACCTTC.